Presented here are 13 T cell receptor beta chains from one specimen sequenced in a study of blood T cell repertoires in COVID-19. Libraries were prepared by immunoSEQ multiplex PCR; TCRdb keeps only in-frame clonotypes and omits some of them. The table shows 90,000 to 100,000 clones, with 75% to 90% occurring only once. The sample consisted of peripheral blood. The receptors originated from a man in his 60s with COVID-19, enrolled during active disease.

The genes are TRBV7-6 and TRBJ2-3; 9 bases agree with TRBD2. After removal of 3 bases from V and 2 bases from J, the junction contained 3 bases not matched to a gene. The CDR3 has 15 amino acids. Per the germline V gene, CDR1 is SGHVS and CDR2 is FNYEAQ. The CDR3 sequence: CASSLTSGDTDTQYF. CDR3 in DNA: TGTGCCAGCAGCTTGACTAGCGGAGACACAGATACGCAGTATTTT.

The chain recombines TRBV9 with TRBJ2-1; a weak D match, TRBD2 (6 bases). V gave up 4 bases and J gave up 9 bases, with 17 bases separating them. Germline assignment: CDR1 SGDLS and CDR2 YYNGEE. The CDR3 is 14 amino acids. CDR3 loop: CASSPILLGGEQFF. Written as DNA, the CDR3 is TGTGCCAGCAGCCCGATTCTCCTGGGGGGTGAGCAGTTCTTC. The full variable domain, in which reference TRBV9 and TRBJ2-1 provide the parts outside the CDR3, is DSGVTQTPKHLITATGQRVTLRCSPRSGDLSVYWYQQSLDQGLQFLIQYYNGEERAKGNILERFSAQQFPDLHSELNLSSLELGDSALYFCASSPILLGGEQFFGPGTRLTVL.

V gene TRBV5-1 combines with J gene TRBJ2-2; 8 nucleotides line up with TRBD1. V trimming: 0 bases; J trimming: 3 bases; junction bases outside the gene matches: 1. The germline gives CDR1 SGHRS, CDR2 YFSETQ. There are 15 residues in the CDR3. The CDR3 reads CASSLVQGDTGELFF. The DNA of the CDR3 is TGCGCCAGCAGCTTGGTACAGGGGGACACCGGGGAGCTGTTTTTT.

The chain uses TRBV4-2 and TRBJ2-1; 9 bases line up with TRBD2. The J segment lost 0 bases and the V segment lost 1 base, leaving 7 bases of the junction unmatched. The CDR3 totals 18 residues. Germline CDR1 LGHNA, CDR2 YNFKEQ. The CDR3 DNA reads as TGTGCCAGCAGCCAAGCCCTGGGCGGGGGGGACTCCTACAATGAGCAGTTCTTC. Its translation: CASSQALGGGDSYNEQFF.

This chain uses TRBV11-2 with TRBJ2-1; D is undetermined. Germline assignment: CDR1 SGHAT and CDR2 FQNNGV. Trimming removed 1 base from V and 5 bases from J, with 6 bases in between. The CDR3 covers 13 residues. The CDR3 spells CASSLAGNNEQFF. Here the CDR3 DNA reads TGTGCCAGCAGCTTAGCGGGTAACAATGAGCAGTTCTTC.

The chain combines TRBV21-1 with TRBJ1-1; TRBD1 is taken as the D call from the table, unchecked against the DNA. TRBV21-1 is annotated as a pseudogene. This CDR3 is 17 amino acids long. CDR3 sequence: CASSKKGLAGMNTEAFF. CDR3 coding DNA: TGTGCCAGCAGCAAAAAAGGTCTGGCAGGGATGAACACTGAAGCTTTCTTT.

The CDR3 DNA reads TGTGCCAGCAGCCCCGAGGCCGGGGGCACTGAAGCTTTCTTT. Translating gives CASSPEAGGTEAFF. The chain uses TRBV7-9 and TRBJ1-1, with D perhaps TRBD1 (5 bases). Trimming cost V 5 bases and J 4 bases, with 14 bases left between them. Germline CDR1 reads SEHNR; CDR2 reads FQNEAQ (reference sequence). There are 14 residues in the CDR3.

V usage is TRBV19 and J usage is TRBJ1-5; perhaps TRBD1 as D (5 bases). The V and J ends lost 3 bases and 2 bases respectively, with 11 bases between them. The CDR3 loop spans 15 amino acids. CDR1 LNHDA and CDR2 SQIVND come from the germline V gene (reference sequence). In nucleotides, the CDR3 is TGTGCCAGTAGTATTTCCGGGGGTGGCAATCAGCCCCAGCATTTT. Its protein product is CASSISGGGNQPQHF.

This clone was detected a few times. The chain has TRBV5-1 and TRBJ2-5, with 9 bases fitting TRBD2. This CDR3 has 14 amino acids. Unmatched junction bases numbered 8, after V lost 8 bases and J lost 3 bases. The germline V gene has CDR1 SGHRS and CDR2 YFSETQ. CDR3: CASSGSSGKETQYF. The DNA for the CDR3 is TGCGCCAGTTCTGGGTCTAGCGGGAAAGAGACCCAGTACTTC.

This chain links TRBV4-2 with TRBJ2-1; 11 bases fit TRBD2. There are 17 residues in the CDR3. V lost 4 bases to trimming and J lost 1 base; unmatched junction nucleotides: 6. CDR1 LGHNA and CDR2 YNFKEQ come from the germline V gene. The CDR3 spells CASSPTSGMVSYNEQFF. Written as DNA, the CDR3 is TGTGCCAGCAGCCCGACTAGCGGGATGGTTTCCTACAATGAGCAGTTCTTC.

This clone has just one count. This chain uses TRBV6-4 with TRBJ1-1; tentative D call: TRBD1 (6 bases). CDR3 size: 13 residues. V was cut by 6 bases and J by 1 base, with 9 bases left in between. In germline, CDR1 is MRHNA, CDR2 SNTAGT. CDR3 sequence: CASREQGNTEAFF. The CDR3 nucleotides are TGTGCCAGCAGAGAACAGGGGAACACTGAAGCTTTCTTT.

This chain connects TRBV5-1 to TRBJ1-4, with D unclear. Germline CDR1 is SGHRS and CDR2 is YFSETQ. The CDR3 has 15 amino acids. V lost 4 bases to trimming and J lost 0 bases, with 10 bases between them. The CDR3 is CASSPSIATNEKLFF. CDR3 bases: TGCGCCAGCAGCCCTAGTATTGCAACTAATGAAAAACTGTTTTTT.

CDR3 sequence reads: CSVEHGTSGTDTQYF. The DNA for the CDR3 is TGCAGCGTGGAACACGGGACTAGCGGCACAGATACGCAGTATTTT. V is TRBV29-1 and J is TRBJ2-3; 10 bases map to TRBD2. With V trimmed by 6 bases and J by 1 base, 7 bases remained unmatched. The CDR3 has 15 residues. Germline CDR1 is SQVTM and CDR2 is ANQGSEA.